The rows below give T cell receptor beta chains drawn from one sample of a study of T cells after somatic rescue of genetic block. Clones were read by immunoSEQ multiplex PCR, and TCRdb kept only the in-frame ones, dropping some. The sample contains more than 70,000 clones, about 90% of which appear only once. The sequenced material came from peripheral blood mononuclear cells (PBMCs). The receptor source for this set is a young woman. CDR3s include the opening cysteine and the closing phenylalanine or tryptophan. Each record gives: CDR3 protein, CDR3 DNA, J gene, clone size, D gene, V gene. A D gene is named only where the DNA matches it firmly. Rows give clone size only sometimes, using once, few, many, or a class for an expanded clone.

CDR3: CASGQGITEAFF
DNA: TGTGCCAGCGGGCAGGGGATCACTGAAGCTTTCTTT
J: TRBJ1-1
size: few
D: -
V: TRBV2

CDR3: CASSLYTGELFF
DNA: TGTGCCAGCAGTCTCTACACCGGGGAGCTGTTTTTT
J: TRBJ2-2
size: few
D: -
V: TRBV28

CDR3: CASSGGGQGSSHTIYF
DNA: TGTGCCAGCAGTGGGGGAGGGCAGGGTAGCTCGCACACCATATATTTT
J: TRBJ1-3
size: -
D: -
V: TRBV28

CDR3: CASSSVNSPLHF
DNA: TGCGCCAGCAGCTCGGTTAATTCACCCCTCCACTTT
J: TRBJ1-6
size: -
D: -
V: TRBV5-1

CDR3: CASSPNKAKNIQYF
DNA: TGTGCCAGCAGCCCTAATAAAGCCAAAAACATTCAGTACTTC
J: TRBJ2-4
size: -
D: -
V: TRBV7-8

CDR3: CASKTVRDIQYF
DNA: TGTGCCAGCAAAACAGTTAGGGACATTCAGTACTTC
J: TRBJ2-4
size: -
D: -
V: TRBV28

CDR3: CSVSGPGGYTF
DNA: TGCAGCGTTTCCGGTCCGGGAGGCTACACCTTC
J: TRBJ1-2
size: few
D: -
V: TRBV29-1

CDR3: CASSHHGQTVYEQYF
DNA: TGCGCCAGCAGCCACCATGGACAGACAGTCTACGAGCAGTACTTC
J: TRBJ2-7
size: -
D: -
V: TRBV5-1

CDR3: CTSSHGRDANYGYTF
DNA: TGCACCAGCAGCCACGGCAGGGACGCTAACTATGGCTACACCTTC
J: TRBJ1-2
size: -
D: -
V: TRBV1

CDR3: CASSQAVSGYYNEQFF
DNA: TGCGCCAGCAGCCAAGCCGTAAGCGGCTATTACAATGAGCAGTTCTTC
J: TRBJ2-1
size: -
D: -
V: TRBV4-1

CDR3: CASSQEIGLAGDVGYF
DNA: TGTGCCAGCAGCCAGGAGATAGGACTAGCGGGCGACGTAGGGTACTTC
J: TRBJ2-7
size: -
D: TRBD2
V: TRBV4-2

CDR3: CASSFGGASKNIQYF
DNA: TGCGCCAGCAGCTTCGGAGGGGCGTCCAAAAACATTCAGTACTTC
J: TRBJ2-4
size: -
D: -
V: TRBV5-1

CDR3: CASSLERGRETQYF
DNA: TGTGCCAGCAGCTTAGAGAGGGGACGAGAGACCCAGTACTTC
J: TRBJ2-5
size: -
D: -
V: TRBV11-2

CDR3: CASSILDIGRTNTEAFF
DNA: TGTGCCAGTAGTATCCTGGATATTGGACGGACGAACACTGAAGCTTTCTTT
J: TRBJ1-1
size: -
D: -
V: TRBV19

CDR3: CASSERKNTEAFF
DNA: TGTGCCAGCAGTGAAAGGAAGAACACTGAAGCTTTCTTT
J: TRBJ1-1
size: few
D: -
V: TRBV6-1

CDR3: CASSLGQANYYGYTF
DNA: TGCGCCAGCAGCTTGGGACAGGCCAACTACTATGGCTACACCTTC
J: TRBJ1-2
size: -
D: -
V: TRBV5-1

CDR3: CASSLVSGRTYEQYF
DNA: TGTGCCAGCAGCTTAGTTAGCGGAAGAACCTACGAGCAGTACTTC
J: TRBJ2-7
size: once
D: -
V: TRBV7-6

CDR3: CASTSAPTGWGGYTF
DNA: TGTGCCAGTACCTCGGCCCCCACAGGGTGGGGTGGCTACACCTTC
J: TRBJ1-2
size: few
D: -
V: TRBV19

CDR3: CASRRGLRRLYF
DNA: TGTGCCAGCAGGAGGGGACTCCGCCGGCTCTATTTT
J: TRBJ2-3
size: -
D: -
V: TRBV7-9

CDR3: CASSLGTGEYTGELFF
DNA: TGCGCCAGCAGCCTAGGGACAGGGGAGTATACCGGGGAGCTGTTTTTT
J: TRBJ2-2
size: -
D: TRBD1
V: TRBV4-3

CDR3: CASSRKAGEQYF
DNA: TGTGCCAGCAGCAGGAAGGCCGGAGAGCAGTACTTC
J: TRBJ2-7
size: -
D: -
V: TRBV6-5

CDR3: CASSTRDRVTYEQYF
DNA: TGTGCCAGCAGCACTCGGGACAGGGTTACCTACGAGCAGTACTTC
J: TRBJ2-7
size: -
D: TRBD1
V: TRBV5-6

CDR3: CASSVGLAGRSNEQFF
DNA: TGTGCCAGCAGCGTGGGACTAGCGGGCCGGTCAAATGAGCAGTTCTTC
J: TRBJ2-1
size: -
D: TRBD2
V: TRBV9

CDR3: CASSDRGRINSPLHF
DNA: TGTGCCAGCAGTGACAGGGGTCGGATTAATTCACCCCTCCACTTT
J: TRBJ1-6
size: few
D: -
V: TRBV2

CDR3: CASSLGPLALDYEQYF
DNA: TGTGCCAGCAGTCTCGGTCCACTAGCTCTTGACTACGAGCAGTACTTC
J: TRBJ2-7
size: -
D: -
V: TRBV6-6

CDR3: CASSLISPRDNYGYTF
DNA: TGTGCCAGCAGTTTAATAAGCCCACGGGATAACTATGGCTACACCTTC
J: TRBJ1-2
size: -
D: -
V: TRBV27

CDR3: CASSAARTVTSGAFF
DNA: TGTGCCAGCAGCGCCGCCCGGACAGTCACGTCGGGAGCTTTCTTT
J: TRBJ1-1
size: -
D: -
V: TRBV11-3

CDR3: CASSGSLEKQGYGYTF
DNA: TGTGCCAGCAGTGGCAGCCTAGAAAAGCAGGGGTATGGCTACACCTTC
J: TRBJ1-2
size: -
D: -
V: TRBV2

CDR3: CASSVASYEQYF
DNA: TGCGCCAGCAGCGTAGCCTCCTACGAGCAGTACTTC
J: TRBJ2-7
size: -
D: -
V: TRBV5-1

CDR3: CASSQEGEGLELYNEQFF
DNA: TGCGCCAGCAGCCAAGAAGGCGAGGGACTAGAACTCTACAATGAGCAGTTCTTC
J: TRBJ2-1
size: -
D: TRBD2
V: TRBV4-1

CDR3: CASSVAPLDTQYF
DNA: TGTGCCAGCAGCGTAGCTCCCCTAGATACGCAGTATTTT
J: TRBJ2-3
size: -
D: -
V: TRBV9

CDR3: CASSLRAPGLAPGDTQYF
DNA: TGTGCTAGCAGCTTAAGGGCCCCCGGGCTAGCCCCAGGGGATACCCAGTACTTC
J: TRBJ2-5
size: -
D: -
V: TRBV7-7

CDR3: CASSLGRGLPEAFF
DNA: TGTGCCAGCAGCTTAGGCCGAGGGTTACCTGAAGCTTTCTTT
J: TRBJ1-1
size: -
D: -
V: TRBV13

CDR3: CASSLGGAHEQFF
DNA: TGTGCCAGCAGCTTAGGGGGGGCTCATGAGCAGTTCTTC
J: TRBJ2-1
size: once
D: -
V: TRBV11-1

CDR3: CASSLGASAEAFF
DNA: TGCGCCAGCAGCTTGGGGGCATCCGCTGAAGCTTTCTTT
J: TRBJ1-1
size: -
D: -
V: TRBV5-1

CDR3: CASSLKGQGGYTF
DNA: TGTGCCAGCAGCTTAAAGGGCCAAGGTGGCTACACCTTC
J: TRBJ1-2
size: few
D: -
V: TRBV11-2

CDR3: CASSPDRASHYPYGYTF
DNA: TGTGCCAGCTCACCGGACAGGGCAAGTCACTACCCATATGGCTACACCTTC
J: TRBJ1-2
size: -
D: TRBD1
V: TRBV18

CDR3: CASSYGSEAFF
DNA: TGTGCCAGCAGTTACGGCTCTGAAGCTTTCTTT
J: TRBJ1-1
size: -
D: -
V: TRBV6-5

CDR3: CASRDQGGASNQPQHF
DNA: TGTGCCAGCAGAGATCAGGGAGGCGCGAGCAATCAGCCCCAGCATTTT
J: TRBJ1-5
size: -
D: -
V: TRBV6-6

CDR3: CASRIAGANTGELFF
DNA: TGTGCCAGCAGGATAGCGGGGGCAAACACCGGGGAGCTGTTTTTT
J: TRBJ2-2
size: -
D: TRBD2
V: TRBV28

CDR3: CASSQGGQINTGELFF
DNA: TGTGCCAGCAGTCAGGGGGGACAGATTAACACCGGGGAGCTGTTTTTT
J: TRBJ2-2
size: -
D: -
V: TRBV28

CDR3: CASSQGLANTGELFF
DNA: TGTGCCAGCAGCCAGGGACTTGCCAACACCGGGGAGCTGTTTTTT
J: TRBJ2-2
size: -
D: -
V: TRBV4-2

CDR3: CASSLDRGGRFLGYTF
DNA: TGCGCCAGCAGCCTAGACAGGGGGGGAAGGTTTCTTGGCTACACCTTC
J: TRBJ1-2
size: -
D: TRBD1
V: TRBV4-1

CDR3: CASSPQMVPGATNEKLFF
DNA: TGTGCCAGCTCACCACAAATGGTCCCCGGTGCAACTAATGAAAAACTGTTTTTT
J: TRBJ1-4
size: -
D: -
V: TRBV18

CDR3: CASSYSGGAGELFF
DNA: TGTGCCAGCAGTTACTCCGGAGGGGCCGGGGAGCTGTTTTTT
J: TRBJ2-2
size: -
D: -
V: TRBV6-6

CDR3: CASTRGTFGEQYF
DNA: TGTGCCAGCACGCGGGGGACATTCGGCGAGCAGTACTTC
J: TRBJ2-7
size: -
D: -
V: TRBV6-1

CDR3: CASSFILVQKGNEQFF
DNA: TGCGCCAGCAGCTTTATTCTCGTTCAGAAAGGGAATGAGCAGTTCTTC
J: TRBJ2-1
size: once
D: -
V: TRBV5-1

CDR3: CASLGAGGYTGELFF
DNA: TGTGCCAGCCTTGGGGCAGGGGGGTACACCGGGGAGCTGTTTTTT
J: TRBJ2-2
size: -
D: -
V: TRBV2

CDR3: CAWSPTRRELEDTQYF
DNA: TGTGCCTGGAGTCCCACCCGGCGGGAACTCGAAGATACGCAGTATTTT
J: TRBJ2-3
size: -
D: -
V: TRBV30

CDR3: CASSFSTGGKGNTIYF
DNA: TGTGCCAGCAGCTTCTCGACAGGGGGGAAGGGAAACACCATATATTTT
J: TRBJ1-3
size: few
D: TRBD1
V: TRBV7-9

CDR3: CAWSVKGITPEAFF
DNA: TGTGCCTGGAGTGTCAAGGGCATCACCCCTGAAGCTTTCTTT
J: TRBJ1-1
size: few
D: -
V: TRBV30

CDR3: CASSMSRYQETQYF
DNA: TGTGCCAGTAGTATGAGTAGGTACCAAGAGACCCAGTACTTC
J: TRBJ2-5
size: -
D: -
V: TRBV19

CDR3: CASTKGGGTHNEQFF
DNA: TGTGCCAGCACCAAGGGAGGGGGCACCCACAATGAGCAGTTCTTC
J: TRBJ2-1
size: -
D: -
V: TRBV9

CDR3: CASSLQPGNYGYTF
DNA: TGCGCCAGCAGCTTGCAGCCGGGAAACTATGGCTACACCTTC
J: TRBJ1-2
size: -
D: -
V: TRBV5-1

CDR3: CSVEDPRQKAFF
DNA: TGCAGCGTTGAAGATCCCAGGCAGAAAGCTTTCTTT
J: TRBJ1-1
size: few
D: -
V: TRBV29-1

CDR3: CASSQGRIDGYTF
DNA: TGTGCCAGCTCACAGGGAAGGATAGATGGCTACACCTTC
J: TRBJ1-2
size: -
D: -
V: TRBV18

CDR3: CASSLGLPPYEQYF
DNA: TGTGCCAGCAGCTTAGGACTCCCGCCCTACGAGCAGTACTTC
J: TRBJ2-7
size: few
D: -
V: TRBV7-9